The T cell receptor (beta chain) under discussion was sequenced for a study of blood T cell repertoires in COVID-19. Across the study: The study drew acute and convalescent COVID-19 samples from the United States, Italy and Spain. PBMCs, B-cell-depleted T cells, or T cells provided the cDNA or gDNA that made up the material.

Germline V gene sequence: CDR1 MGHRA, CDR2 YSYEKL. After removal of 2 bases from V and 0 bases from J, the junction contained 7 bases not matched to a gene. The CDR3 totals 17 residues. Authors' data handling: Researchers report that nucleated cell counts were estimated from reference gene primer amplification. Sequencing used immunoSEQ multiplex PCR; TCRdb keeps in-frame clones, though not all of them. Clone size and the V and J calls come from that table; the DNA yielded D and trimming. Altogether tens of thousands of clones are present, about 80% being singletons, with the ten largest covering about 10%.

V gene TRBV4-1 combines with J gene TRBJ1-3; the match to TRBD1 covers 7 bases. This clonotype was obtained from a man in his sixties with acute or convalescent COVID-19. Sequenced: peripheral blood. The CDR3 nucleotides are TGCGCCAGCAGCCAACCCGCTTCAGGGGGCTCTGGAAACACCATATATTTT. It specifies CASSQPASGGSGNTIYF.